The 29 T cell receptor beta chains listed next were all sequenced from one sample in a study of shared clonotypes between healthy human individuals. Produced via immunoSEQ multiplex PCR; TCRdb's table is partial and in-frame only. The table includes 2 million to 3 million clones, under 95% detected once. The sample taken for sequencing was naive CD4+ T cells from PBMCs. Subset reported: CD45RA+ positively selected. The source is a man aged 18-30 years in good health. Some clones in this sample may be carry-over from other donors' samples.

This clone was recorded only once. The chain carries TRBV2 and TRBJ2-4, with a possible D match to TRBD2 (5 bases). Germline assignment: CDR1 SNHLY and CDR2 FYNNEI. Trimming stripped 1 base from V and 6 bases from J, with 10 bases between. The CDR3 has 14 amino acids. As DNA, the CDR3 is TGTGCCAGCAGTGAAGAGCGGCTGGGAAACATTCAGTACTTC. Its translation: CASSEERLGNIQYF. Variable domain in full (rest from reference TRBV2 and TRBJ2-4): EPEVTQTPSHQVTQMGQEVILRCVPISNHLYFYWYRQILGQKVEFLVSFYNNEISEKSEIFDDQFSVERPDGSNFTLKIRSTKLEDSAMYFCASSEERLGNIQYFGAGTRLSVL.

The V gene is TRBV25-1, the J gene TRBJ1-4, with a weak D call TRBD1 (5 bases). The V gene's germline CDR1 is MGHDK and CDR2 SYGVNS. The CDR3 covers 15 residues. The V end was cut by 2 bases, the J end by 8 bases, with 15 bases between. This CDR3 is CASSEGGTRPEKLFF. CDR3 DNA sequence: TGTGCCAGCAGTGAAGGCGGGACCCGGCCGGAAAAACTGTTTTTT.

This clone was observed once. This chain links TRBV7-3 with TRBJ2-5; D is perhaps TRBD2 (5 bases). This CDR3 has 14 amino acids. Trimming pared 3 bases from V and 7 bases from J, leaving 15 bases between. Germline CDR1 reads SGHTA; CDR2 reads FQGTGA. In nucleotides, the CDR3 is TGTGCCAGCAGCTTGACGTCCATACGGGGGACCCAGTACTTC. Translating gives CASSLTSIRGTQYF.

This rearrangement joins TRBV7-8 to TRBJ2-1; 9 bases are a match to TRBD2. V lost 7 bases, J lost 2 bases, and 9 bases stayed unmatched. CDR1 is SGHVS and CDR2 is FQNEAQ in the germline V gene. This CDR3 is built from 16 residues. CDR3 loop: CASTETSGRTYNEQFF. The CDR3 DNA reads as TGTGCCAGCACCGAGACTAGCGGCCGTACCTACAATGAGCAGTTCTTC.

V gene TRBV2 combines with J gene TRBJ2-5; 9 positions match TRBD1. This CDR3 is 14 amino acids long. From germline, CDR1 is SNHLY and CDR2 FYNNEI. V shed 10 bases, J shed 4 bases, and the junction held 10 bases outside the gene matches. The CDR3 spells CATEEDRGVETQYF. CDR3 nucleotide sequence: TGTGCCACCGAAGAGGACAGGGGCGTAGAGACCCAGTACTTC.

This clone was observed a single time. The chain carries TRBV7-2 and TRBJ1-6; perhaps TRBD1 as D (6 bases). This CDR3 comprises 15 residues. Germline CDR1 and CDR2: SGHTA and FQGNSA. Trimming removed 3 bases at V and 10 bases at J, with 16 bases between. This CDR3 reads CASSFSRGASSPLHF. The DNA of the CDR3 is TGTGCCAGCAGCTTCAGCCGGGGGGCATCCTCACCCCTCCACTTT. The complete variable domain, with remaining parts taken from reference TRBV7-2 and TRBJ1-6, reads GAGVSQSPSNKVTEKGKDVELRCDPISGHTALYWYRQSLGQGLEFLIYFQGNSAPDKSGLPSDRFSAERTGGSVSTLTIQRTQQEDSAVYLCASSFSRGASSPLHFGNGTRLTVT.

The chain couples TRBV6-6 to TRBJ1-5; D gene uncertain. Germline loops: CDR1 MNHNY, CDR2 SVGAGI (reference sequence). Trimming cost V 0 bases and J 5 bases, with 11 bases left between them. The CDR3 covers 15 residues. The CDR3 DNA sequence: TGTGCCAGCAGTTACTCGGCCGCTGCGGATCAGCCCCAGCATTTT. Protein product: CASSYSAAADQPQHF.

The genes are TRBV7-9 and TRBJ1-4; weak D call: TRBD1 (6 bases). The germline V and J ends were trimmed by 4 bases and 0 bases, with 12 bases remaining between them. CDR3 size: 16 residues. Germline CDR1 reads SEHNR; CDR2 reads FQNEAQ (reference sequence). The CDR3 protein is CASSWGASATNEKLFF. In DNA form, the CDR3 reads TGTGCCAGCAGCTGGGGGGCCTCTGCAACTAATGAAAAACTGTTTTTT.

This sequence joins TRBV9 and TRBJ2-1, with D hard to call. The germline CDR1 and CDR2 sequences are SGDLS and YYNGEE. This CDR3 comprises 16 residues. The germline V and J ends were trimmed by 4 bases and 2 bases, with 16 bases remaining between them. In DNA, the CDR3 is TGTGCCAGCAGCAGACCCTCGCAGGAGACCTACAATGAGCAGTTCTTC. Translating it yields CASSRPSQETYNEQFF.

This chain uses TRBV2 with TRBJ2-2; TRBD2 matches 11 bases. V was pared by 4 bases and J by 6 bases, with 7 bases of the junction left unmatched. CDR1 is SNHLY, CDR2 FYNNEI, per germline. This CDR3 spans 16 amino acids. The DNA of the CDR3 is TGTGCCAGCAGTGGACGGGGACTAGCGGAACCCGGGGAGCTGTTTTTT. Translating gives CASSGRGLAEPGELFF.

J is TRBJ1-4 and V is TRBV18; D is uncertain. Trimming stripped 2 bases from V and 6 bases from J, with 10 bases between. The CDR3 loop spans 14 amino acids. The germline V gene encodes CDR1 KGHSH and CDR2 LQKENI. The CDR3 coding sequence is TGTGCCAGCTCACCAGTGAGGTTCTATGAAAAACTGTTTTTT. Its translation is CASSPVRFYEKLFF. The complete variable domain, with remaining parts taken from reference TRBV18 and TRBJ1-4, reads NAGVMQNPRHLVRRRGQEARLRCSPMKGHSHVYWYRQLPEEGLKFMVYLQKENIIDESGMPKERFSAEFPKEGPSILRIQQVVRGDSAAYFCASSPVRFYEKLFFGSGTQLSVL.

This chain uses TRBV28 with TRBJ1-2; D is uncertain. Germline CDR1 MDHEN, CDR2 SYDVKM. The CDR3 loop spans 14 amino acids. The V end was cut by 5 bases, the J end by 6 bases, with 16 bases between. This chain's CDR3 is CASSPDQRRNGYTF. The CDR3, as DNA: TGTGCCAGCAGTCCGGACCAGAGGAGGAATGGCTACACCTTC.

CDR3 amino acids: CASSLDIRVRIAFF. The DNA of the CDR3 is TGTGCCAGCAGCTTAGATATCAGGGTTCGGATCGCTTTCTTT. This chain links TRBV11-2 with TRBJ1-1; weak D call: TRBD1 (5 bases). V lost 0 bases, J lost 11 bases, and 16 bases lay in between. Germline CDR1 reads SGHAT; CDR2 reads FQNNGV. The CDR3 runs 14 residues.

This chain joins TRBV28 and TRBJ2-7, with 11 bases matching TRBD1. The CDR3 runs to 15 residues. J gave up 3 bases and V 10 bases, and 11 bases lay outside the gene matches. The germline V gene encodes CDR1 MDHEN and CDR2 SYDVKM. The CDR3 reads CATETRTGGGYEQYF. CDR3 DNA sequence: TGTGCCACAGAAACCCGGACAGGGGGCGGCTACGAGCAGTACTTC.

This clone was seen once. The sample carries other DNA sequences with the same CDR3. The chain uses TRBV5-1 and TRBJ2-5; D possibly corresponds to TRBD1 (5 bases). The CDR3 runs 14 residues. Germline loops: CDR1 SGHRS, CDR2 YFSETQ. With 0 bases removed from V and 1 base from J, the gap between germline ends came to 7 bases. The CDR3 here is CASSLGGSQETQYF. In DNA form, the CDR3 reads TGCGCCAGCAGCTTGGGGGGCTCCCAAGAGACCCAGTACTTC. Full variable domain (outside the CDR3, taken from reference TRBV5-1 and TRBJ2-5): KAGVTQTPRYLIKTRGQQVTLSCSPISGHRSVSWYQQTPGQGLQFLFEYFSETQRNKGNFPGRFSGRQFSNSRSEMNVSTLELGDSALYLCASSLGGSQETQYFGPGTRLLVL.

A word on this clone: The sample carries other DNA sequences with the same CDR3. The chain uses TRBV29-1 and TRBJ2-3, with D hard to call. CDR3 length: 12 residues. Germline lookup yields CDR1 SQVTM and CDR2 ANQGSEA. Deletions cut 3 bases from V and 6 bases from J, with 10 bases between. The CDR3 loop reads CSVEDGTDTQYF. Written as DNA, the CDR3 is TGCAGCGTTGAGGACGGTACGGATACGCAGTATTTT.

In regard to this clone: Other DNA sequences from this sample encode an identical CDR3 as well. The J gene is TRBJ2-2, the V gene TRBV5-1; D gene unclear. Deletions cut 2 bases from V and 0 bases from J, with 5 bases between. The length of the CDR3 is 14 residues. The V gene's germline CDR1 is SGHRS and CDR2 YFSETQ. The CDR3 is CASSLGPNTGELFF. CDR3 coding DNA: TGCGCCAGCAGCTTAGGTCCGAACACCGGGGAGCTGTTTTTT.

The V call is TRBV5-1, the J call TRBJ2-2; D remains unclear. This CDR3 has 14 amino acids. Trimming took off 1 base at V and 1 base at J, with 5 bases between the two ends. The germline V gene has CDR1 SGHRS and CDR2 YFSETQ. CDR3 sequence: CASSLFENTGELFF. The CDR3 nucleotides are TGCGCCAGCAGCTTGTTCGAGAACACCGGGGAGCTGTTTTTT.

The chain is built from TRBV6-6 and TRBJ2-3; D not certain. The CDR3 runs to 12 residues. Germline CDR1 MNHNY, CDR2 SVGAGI (reference sequence). V was pared by 6 bases and J by 1 base, with 5 bases between. The CDR3 bases are TGTGCCAGCAGACACGGCACAGATACGCAGTATTTT. As protein: CASRHGTDTQYF.

The V and J genes are TRBV4-2 and TRBJ2-7; possibly TRBD2 for D (6 bases). There are 15 residues in the CDR3. Trimming shortened V by 3 bases and J by 0 bases, and 12 bases separated the two germline ends. Germline CDR1 is LGHNA and CDR2 is YNFKEQ. The CDR3 nucleotides read TGTGCCAGCAGCCACCAGACAGCGGGCTCCTACGAGCAGTACTTC. The encoded protein is CASSHQTAGSYEQYF.

V is TRBV6-5 and J is TRBJ2-2, with D perhaps matching TRBD2 (5 bases). CDR1 is MNHEY and CDR2 is SVGAGI in the germline V gene. CDR3 length equals 13 residues. Deletions cut 7 bases from V and 6 bases from J, with 12 bases between. This chain's CDR3 is CASTRVSAGELFF. In nucleotides, the CDR3 is TGTGCCAGCACGCGGGTGAGCGCCGGGGAGCTGTTTTTT.

The chain recombines TRBV19 with TRBJ2-7, with D unresolved. V lost 5 bases to trimming and J lost 1 base, with 12 bases between them. From germline, CDR1 is LNHDA and CDR2 SQIVND (reference sequence). This CDR3 region has 14 residues. In DNA form, the CDR3 reads TGTGCCAGTAGTTCTAACGGCTATTCCTACGAGCAGTACTTC. It is translated as CASSSNGYSYEQYF.

V gene TRBV7-8 combines with J gene TRBJ2-5, with TRBD2 matching 14 bases. This CDR3 region has 17 residues. Germline V CDR1 and CDR2: SGHVS, FQNEAQ. Trimming at V came to 5 bases and at J to 5 bases, leaving 10 bases not matched to a gene. As DNA, the CDR3 is TGTGCCAGCAGCGGCCGGAGACTAGCGGGAGGGACGGAGACCCAGTACTTC. Translating gives CASSGRRLAGGTETQYF.

This chain connects TRBV30 to TRBJ2-7; 9 positions match TRBD2. Germline values: CDR1 GTSNPN, CDR2 SVGIG (reference sequence). Unmatched junction bases numbered 5, after V lost 0 bases and J lost 5 bases. The CDR3 spans 14 residues. The CDR3 region has the DNA TGTGCCTGGAGTGTAAGCGGGAGGCAAGACGAGCAGTACTTC. Amino acids: CAWSVSGRQDEQYF.

The rearrangement joins TRBV7-3 to TRBJ2-7; tentative D call: TRBD2 (6 bases). Deletions cut 7 bases from V and 3 bases from J, with 13 bases between. This CDR3 has 13 amino acids. Germline V gives CDR1 SGHTA, CDR2 FQGTGA. The CDR3 coding sequence is TGTGCCAGCATCCTCGGGGGAGGCTACGAGCAGTACTTC. Translating gives CASILGGGYEQYF.

This chain uses TRBV18 with TRBJ2-7, with 8 bases matching TRBD1. The CDR3 covers 15 residues. V lost 6 bases, J lost 7 bases, and 14 bases stayed unmatched. CDR1 and CDR2 (germline): KGHSH, LQKENI. The CDR3 DNA is TGTGCCAGCTCCGGAGGGACAGGACGGAATTGGGAGCAGTACTTC. Residues: CASSGGTGRNWEQYF. Drawing the rest from reference TRBV18 and TRBJ2-7, the complete variable domain is NAGVMQNPRHLVRRRGQEARLRCSPMKGHSHVYWYRQLPEEGLKFMVYLQKENIIDESGMPKERFSAEFPKEGPSILRIQQVVRGDSAAYFCASSGGTGRNWEQYFGPGTRLTVT.

This chain joins TRBV29-1 and TRBJ1-2; D unresolved. Trimming stripped 6 bases from V and 7 bases from J, with 15 bases between. Germline-derived CDR1 and CDR2 are SQVTM and ANQGSEA. The CDR3 extends over 12 amino acids. The CDR3 DNA is TGCAGCGTGTTTTCGACCTTATTTGGCTACACCTTC. Encoded protein: CSVFSTLFGYTF.

The chain employs TRBV27 and TRBJ1-2; D is possibly TRBD1 (6 bases). V was trimmed by 4 bases and J by 8 bases, leaving 11 bases between them. CDR1 is MNHEY, CDR2 SMNVEV, per germline (reference sequence). The CDR3 has 12 residues. CDR3 region: CASSYTGQGYTF. In nucleotides, the CDR3 is TGTGCCAGCAGTTACACAGGGCAAGGCTACACCTTC.

The genes are TRBV19 and TRBJ1-1, with a weak D call TRBD1 (6 bases). CDR1 and CDR2 from the germline V gene are LNHDA and SQIVND (reference sequence). V dropped 3 bases and J dropped 6 bases, with 14 bases sitting between them. The CDR3 extends over 14 amino acids. The CDR3, as DNA: TGTGCCAGTAGTATTGGGGGCCCTTGGGCTGAAGCTTTCTTT. Its translation is CASSIGGPWAEAFF.